The TCR beta chain described here comes from a study of T cell responses to AZD1222 COVID-19 vaccine (dated by TCRdb to the early 2020s). At the level of the whole study: AZD1222 recipients with second doses at about 4 weeks or about 12 weeks were pooled, because spike-specific TCR depth and breadth did not differ between schedules. A total of approximately 240 trial participants underwent TCR sequencing, of whom 200 to 220 had received two doses of AZD1222 and 26 had received two doses of the MenACWY control vaccine. Trial participants were enrolled by age into 18-55, 56-69 and 70-plus year subgroups, with around 150, 28 and 57 TCR-sequenced participants respectively.

This clone was recorded once. Its antigen is still unknown. One base away there is no much larger clone; base qualities are not given. Study-wide findings and limitations: Because no day 14 peak-response samples were available, repertoires were characterized only after the peak T cell response. A significant rise in spike-specific TCR breadth and depth was observed after two AZD1222 doses relative to day 0 and relative to MenACWY recipients. Only five or six AZD1222 recipients were SARS-CoV-2 seropositive at baseline, limiting conclusions about previously exposed vaccinees. Reportedly, close to half of the unique spike-specific TCRs recognized epitopes lying outside the regions that are mutated in the B.1.351 and B.1.1.7 variants. Participants were mostly white British, with more females than males. The authors suggested clonal diversity may have been underestimated. In the small 56-69-year group, the increase in depth fell short of significance, most likely because of low power. CD4 TCRs associated with the vaccine covered the entire spike protein, and the dominant responses were in regions 160-218 and 743-854.

According to the study, the label for this sample's time point signals: baseline before first vaccination. Samples from vaccinated people were obtained from the UK trials COV001 and COV002, which included a single-blind randomized controlled phase 2/3 trial of AZD1222 (ChAdOx1 nCoV-19) in healthy adults. Trial participant PBMC samples were collected at day 0 and day 28 after the second dose for TCRbeta chain sequencing. The CDR3 regions of human TCRbeta chains were analyzed by immunosequencing. As for how the authors treated the data: TCRs in the repertoires were compared against a reference library of SARS-CoV-2-specific TCRs that had been generated with the MIRA antigen-specificity platform. Breadth meant the fraction of unique TCRs that were SARS-CoV-2-associated, whereas depth meant the fraction of total T cells that were SARS-CoV-2-associated. Each spike-specific TCR was assigned to its reactive spike region and to a CD4 or CD8 class using the MIRA data. Log10-transformed breadth and depth values were compared by one-way ANOVA with Sidak's multiple comparisons tests. TCRdb retrieved this table from immuneACCESS and kept in-frame rearrangements only. Not all clones are present; in checked studies, unresolved V genes account for under half, and no reason is known for the remainder. That table furnishes V, J and clone size, whereas the DNA furnished D and trimming. Recorded for this sample are 140,000 or so clones; roughly 92% of them occurred a single time. Of the sample, over 1.5% falls within the top ten clones.

The CDR3 spans 14 residues, from the cysteine through the phenylalanine. The only DNA kept is the CDR3, 42 bases in frame from the first base. The V and J ends are trimmed by 1 base and 7 bases, leaving 16 bases between them. Per the germline V gene (reference sequence), GTSNPN is the CDR1 and SVGIG is the CDR2. The chain couples TRBV30 to TRBJ1-2, with a weak D call of TRBD1 (5 bases match). Sequenced material: peripheral blood, taken on day 0 of AZD1222 vaccination. The clonotype comes from an adult in good health. The CDR3 in this case is CAWSGVLQGSGYTF. DNA sequence: TGTGCCTGGAGTGGGGTCCTCCAGGGAAGTGGCTACACCTTC.